This entry concerns a single T cell receptor beta chain. Its antigen is not identified. This sample stems from a study of PD-1 blockade in classical Hodgkin lymphoma. V gave up 1 base and J gave up 9 bases, with 14 bases separating them. The V gene's germline CDR1 is SGHNT and CDR2 YYREEE (reference sequence). The CDR3 covers 13 residues. Whole-study findings and limits: With CD4+ cells, TCR diversity rose significantly by C4D1, but not with CD8+ cells. Why the repertoires differ is still unclear, perhaps disease activity or prior therapy. Later analyses included only patients treated at least 1 year post-ASCT.

Stated time point: cycle 4 day 1 (C4D1), after 6 weeks of nivolumab. Each patient's relapse followed autologous stem cell transplantation, and brentuximab vedotin exposure varied. PBMCs, once thawed, yielded CD8+ T cells isolated by magnetic negative selection. The repertoire was sequenced with immunoSEQ multiplex PCR; TCRdb's copy has only in-frame clones and lacks some. This sample has some 18,000 clones; roughly 90% occur once, and the top ten carry roughly 4.7%. The chain carries TRBV5-4 and TRBJ2-7; D is unclear. The sequences come from CD8+ T cells from blood, collected before the fourth cycle of nivolumab. The source is a human donor with classical Hodgkin lymphoma. CDR3 protein: CASSLYLDSWQYF. As DNA, the CDR3 is TGTGCCAGCAGCTTGTATTTGGATTCGTGGCAGTACTTC.